This TCR beta chain was retrieved from a study of shared clonotypes between healthy human individuals. Study-wide context: The plates for each donor numbered three CD4 naive, three CD4 memory, two CD8 naive and one CD8 memory. Study-wide findings and caveats: In contrast to clonotypes shared by all four donors, non-shared clonotypes had lower generation probabilities.

The data were produced by immunoSEQ multiplex PCR, yet TCRdb's version contains in-frame clones alone and is incomplete. The table shows some 2.1 million clones, with 90% to 95% occurring only once. For this clone: Its specificity is not known.

A CD45RA-negative memory subset and a CD45RA+ naive subset were separated from the CD4+ cells. Germline assignment: CDR1 SNHLY and CDR2 FYNNEI. The CDR3 loop spans 17 amino acids. V lost 6 bases to trimming and J lost 2 bases, with 19 bases between them. The origin of this receptor is a man younger than 35 in good health. Sequenced input: naive CD4+ T cells sorted from blood. Subset: CD45RA+ positively selected. The chain links TRBV2 to TRBJ2-2; D perhaps matches TRBD1 (5 bases). Here the CDR3 reads CASSAPWQGLNTGELFF. The DNA of the CDR3 is TGTGCCAGCAGCGCCCCTTGGCAGGGCTTAAACACCGGGGAGCTGTTTTTT.